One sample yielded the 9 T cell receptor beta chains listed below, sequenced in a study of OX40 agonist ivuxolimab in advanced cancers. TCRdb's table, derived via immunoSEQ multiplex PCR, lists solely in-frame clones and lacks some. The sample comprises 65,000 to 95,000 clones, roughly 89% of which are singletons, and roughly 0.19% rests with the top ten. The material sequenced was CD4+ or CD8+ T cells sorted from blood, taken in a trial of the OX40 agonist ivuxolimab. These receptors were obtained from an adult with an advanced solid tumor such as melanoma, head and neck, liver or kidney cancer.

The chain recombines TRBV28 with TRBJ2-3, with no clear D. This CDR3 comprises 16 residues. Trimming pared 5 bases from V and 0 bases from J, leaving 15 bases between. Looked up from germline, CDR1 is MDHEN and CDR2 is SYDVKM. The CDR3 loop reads CASSPPPGPSTDTQYF. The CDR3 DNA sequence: TGTGCCAGCAGTCCCCCCCCGGGCCCTAGCACAGATACGCAGTATTTT.

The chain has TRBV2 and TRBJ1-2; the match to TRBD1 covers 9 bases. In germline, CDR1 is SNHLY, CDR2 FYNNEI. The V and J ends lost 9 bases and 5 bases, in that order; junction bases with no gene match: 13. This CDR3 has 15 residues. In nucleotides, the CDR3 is TGTGCCAGTCATTTACCGGGACAGGGTAATTATGGCTACACCTTC. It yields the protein CASHLPGQGNYGYTF.

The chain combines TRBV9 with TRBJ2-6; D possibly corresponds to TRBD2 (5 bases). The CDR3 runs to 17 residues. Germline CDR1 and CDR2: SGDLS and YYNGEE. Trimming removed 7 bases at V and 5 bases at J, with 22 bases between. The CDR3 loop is CASAERFKQSRANVLTF. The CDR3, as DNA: TGTGCCAGCGCAGAGCGGTTCAAACAAAGTCGGGCCAACGTCCTGACTTTC.

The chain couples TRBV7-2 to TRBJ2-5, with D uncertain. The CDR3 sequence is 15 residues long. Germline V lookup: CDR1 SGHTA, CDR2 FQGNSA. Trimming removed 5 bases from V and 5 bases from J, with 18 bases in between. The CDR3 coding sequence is TGTGCCAGCAGCCAGCAAGTCGGCCAATGGGAGACCCAGTACTTC. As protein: CASSQQVGQWETQYF.

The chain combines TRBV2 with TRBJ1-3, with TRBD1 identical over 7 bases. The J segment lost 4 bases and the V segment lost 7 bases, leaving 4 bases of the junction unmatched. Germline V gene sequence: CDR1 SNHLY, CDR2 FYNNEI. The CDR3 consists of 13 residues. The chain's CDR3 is CASIRGQGNTIYF. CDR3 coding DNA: TGTGCCAGCATCCGGGGACAGGGAAACACCATATATTTT.

The CDR3 spells CASRGADGANVLTF. The CDR3 DNA is TGTGCCAGCAGGGGGGCGGACGGGGCCAACGTCCTGACTTTC. This chain uses TRBV5-4 with TRBJ2-6; maybe TRBD1 (6 bases). V was trimmed by 5 bases and J by 4 bases, leaving 10 bases between them. Germline lookup yields CDR1 SGHNT and CDR2 YYREEE (reference sequence). The CDR3 loop spans 14 amino acids.

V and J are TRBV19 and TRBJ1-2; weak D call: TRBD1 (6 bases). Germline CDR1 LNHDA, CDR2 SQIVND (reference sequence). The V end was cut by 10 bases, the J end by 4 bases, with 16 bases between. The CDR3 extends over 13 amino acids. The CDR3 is CATVADSPYGYTF. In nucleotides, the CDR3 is TGTGCCACCGTCGCGGACAGCCCCTATGGCTACACCTTC.

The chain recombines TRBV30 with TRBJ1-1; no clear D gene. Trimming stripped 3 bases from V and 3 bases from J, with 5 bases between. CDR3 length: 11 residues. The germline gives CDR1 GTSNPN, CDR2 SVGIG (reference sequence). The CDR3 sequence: CAWSEDTEAFF. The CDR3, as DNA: TGTGCCTGGAGCGAGGACACTGAAGCTTTCTTT.

CDR3 amino acids: CASSLGTGEQEPQHF. The CDR3 bases are TGTGCCAGCAGTTTGGGGACAGGGGAACAGGAGCCCCAGCATTTT. The chain recombines TRBV28 with TRBJ1-5; the match to TRBD1 covers 10 bases. V shed 3 bases and J 8 bases; nucleotides not matched to a gene: 7. The CDR3 consists of 15 residues. The germline gives CDR1 MDHEN, CDR2 SYDVKM. Drawing the rest from reference TRBV28 and TRBJ1-5, the complete variable domain is DVKVTQSSRYLVKRTGEKVFLECVQDMDHENMFWYRQDPGLGLRLIYFSYDVKMKEKGDIPEGYSVSREKKERFSLILESASTNQTSMYLCASSLGTGEQEPQHFGDGTRLSIL.